This T cell receptor beta chain is drawn from a study of regulatory T cells. General observations from the study: Hydrophobic residues at CDR3 positions 6 and 7 were enriched in conventional CD4+ T cells of CD3G-deficient patients.

Trimming pared 3 bases from V and 2 bases from J, leaving 8 bases between. The CDR3 contains 13 residues. CDR1 and CDR2 from the germline V gene are MDHEN and SYDVKM. Primers: 52 TRBV forward and 13 TRBJ reverse. Only in-frame clones appear in the TCRdb table, and some are missing; sequencing was by immunoSEQ multiplex PCR. The sample records under 35,000 clones, over 90% being singletons. Notes on this clone: Antigen specificity is unknown.

This sequence originates from a child aged 2 to 10 with CD3G deficiency. Sequencing used conventional CD4+ T cells sorted from blood. The chain combines TRBV28 with TRBJ2-7; D gene unclear. The CDR3 spells CASSLIHPYEQYF. CDR3 DNA sequence: TGTGCCAGCAGTTTGATTCATCCCTACGAGCAGTACTTC.